This passage covers 7 T cell receptor beta chains from one sample sequenced in a study of T-cell reconstitution after alpha-beta-depleted transplantation in children. This sample's TCRbeta library carried unique molecular identifier barcodes. A single record per CDR3 protein comes from TCRdb applying MiXCR to the PCR reads. The repertoire holds 400,000 to 500,000 distinct CDR3 sequences, with 11% as singletons. The sequencing used PBMCs from the stem cell graft donor, collected from the stem cell graft. All receptors come from a human donor who donated a stem cell graft to a child with acute myeloid leukemia.

The V gene is TRBV2, the J gene TRBJ1-2; D is unclear. Germline CDR1 reads SNHLY; CDR2 reads FYNNEI. This CDR3 has 14 amino acids. V was trimmed by 6 bases and J by 1 base, leaving 12 bases between them. This CDR3 reads CASSRLINNYGYTF. The DNA for the CDR3 is TGTGCCAGCAGCCGACTCATTAATAACTATGGCTACACCTTC.

The chain recombines TRBV6-6 with TRBJ2-7; possible D gene TRBD1, 6 bases. Trimming pared 2 bases from V and 5 bases from J, leaving 10 bases between. Per the germline V gene, CDR1 is MNHNY and CDR2 is SVGAGI (reference sequence). The length of the CDR3 is 13 residues. The CDR3 DNA sequence: TGTGCCAGCAGTTACAGGGGGTCCCACGAGCAGTACGTC. Translation: CASSYRGSHEQYV.

The chain uses TRBV5-1 and TRBJ1-1, with unresolved D. The ends were cut back, 0 bases at V and 5 bases at J, with 14 bases in the middle. The CDR3 spans 15 residues. Germline V gene data show CDR1 as SGHRS and CDR2 as YFSETQ. CDR3 region: CASSLVPQQGTEAFF. Written as DNA, the CDR3 is TGCGCCAGCAGCTTGGTACCCCAACAAGGGACTGAAGCTTTCTTT.

This clonotype has a handful of counts. The chain recombines TRBV20-1 with TRBJ2-1, with TRBD2 matching over 11 bases. Germline V gene data show CDR1 as DFQATT and CDR2 as SNEGSKA (reference sequence). Unmatched junction bases numbered 11, after V lost 3 bases and J lost 4 bases. The CDR3 loop spans 17 amino acids. The CDR3 region is CSASYWGLADVYNEQFF. The DNA for the CDR3 is TGCAGTGCTAGTTATTGGGGACTAGCGGACGTATACAATGAGCAGTTCTTC.

The chain recombines TRBV20-1 with TRBJ2-5; D call uncertain. This CDR3 has 12 amino acids. Germline values: CDR1 DFQATT, CDR2 SNEGSKA (reference sequence). V was trimmed by 0 bases and J by 9 bases, leaving 11 bases between them. The CDR3 reads CSARDYSRAQYF. CDR3 DNA: TGCAGTGCTAGAGATTATTCCCGGGCCCAGTACTTC.

V gene TRBV12-3 or TRBV12-4 combines with J gene TRBJ2-1; 12 bases line up with TRBD2. This CDR3 is built from 15 residues. With 6 bases clipped from V and 8 bases from J, the junction kept 8 bases outside the gene matches. DNA for the CDR3: TGTGCCAGCAGGACCGGGACTAGCGGGTTGTATGAGCAGTTCTTC. Encoded protein: CASRTGTSGLYEQFF.

This clonotype has a handful of counts. The J gene is TRBJ2-2, the V gene TRBV5-1; 8 bases map to TRBD1. This CDR3 region has 15 residues. V dropped 4 bases and J dropped 5; count of bases not matched to a gene: 7. In germline, CDR1 is SGHRS, CDR2 YFSETQ. CDR3 amino acids: CASSIGQGSTGELFF. The CDR3 nucleotides read TGCGCCAGCAGCATAGGACAGGGAAGTACCGGGGAGCTGTTTTTT.